This T cell receptor beta chain was identified in a study of T cell clonotyping in hematopoietic cell transplantation. Notes on the study in general: After transplant, recipient diversity fell while pathologically expanded clonotypes grew through day 180. At the given depth, recipient repertoires were over 95% de novo clonotypes.

Sequenced by immunoSEQ multiplex PCR; TCRdb stores in-frame clones only, minus some. The sample yields approximately 30,000 clones, 90% to 97% seen once. Concerning this clone itself: Its target is unknown.

With 6 bases removed from V and 2 bases from J, the gap between germline ends came to 7 bases. There are 13 residues in the CDR3. Germline V gene sequence: CDR1 LNHDA, CDR2 SQIVND (reference sequence). The J gene is TRBJ2-2, the V gene TRBV19; D not resolved. The sample consisted of peripheral blood mononuclear cells. The sequence was obtained from a man aged 45-60 years in good health. Some clones in this sample may be carry-over from other donors' samples. CDR3: CASRTLNTGELFF. The CDR3 DNA sequence: TGTGCCAGTAGGACTTTAAACACCGGGGAGCTGTTTTTT. The full variable domain, completed using reference TRBV19 and TRBJ2-2, is DGGITQSPKYLFRKEGQNVTLSCEQNLNHDAMYWYRQDPGQGLRLIYYSQIVNDFQKGDIAEGYSVSREKKESFPLTVTSAQKNPTAFYLCASRTLNTGELFFGEGSRLTVL.